These T cell receptor beta chains were read from a single sample in a study of cytotoxic CD8 clonotypes in ibrutinib-treated CLL. Libraries were prepared by immunoSEQ multiplex PCR; TCRdb keeps only in-frame clonotypes and omits some of them. The sample lists roughly 70,000 clones, 90% occurring once. Sample: PBMCs, taken after 12 months of ibrutinib treatment. The source is a human donor with chronic lymphocytic leukemia. The CDR3 runs from the conserved cysteine through the conserved F or W. D genes are given only for firm matches. Rows give clone size only sometimes, using once, few, many, or a class for an expanded clone.

j_gene: TRBJ2-1; d_gene: NA; v_gene: TRBV19; abundance: few; CDR3nt: TGTGCCAGTAGTATAGATACTAGGTACCACAATGAGCAGTTCTTC; CDR3aa: CASSIDTRYHNEQFF
j_gene: TRBJ2-2; d_gene: TRBD2; v_gene: TRBV15; abundance: NA; CDR3nt: TGTGCCTCCTATCGAGCGGGATCATACACCGGGGAGCTGTTTTTT; CDR3aa: CASYRAGSYTGELFF
j_gene: TRBJ2-7; d_gene: TRBD1; v_gene: TRBV9; abundance: NA; CDR3nt: TGTGCCAGCAGCGTGGCGGGACAGGGAACCTACGAGCAGTACTTC; CDR3aa: CASSVAGQGTYEQYF
j_gene: TRBJ2-1; d_gene: NA; v_gene: TRBV10-1; abundance: NA; CDR3nt: TGCGCCAGCAGTGGACGGCAGGGCTCCTACAATGAGCAGTTCTTC; CDR3aa: CASSGRQGSYNEQFF
j_gene: TRBJ2-6; d_gene: NA; v_gene: TRBV28; abundance: NA; CDR3nt: TGTGCCAGCAGCCGGGGAAACTCTGGGGCCAACGTCCTGACTTTC; CDR3aa: CASSRGNSGANVLTF
j_gene: TRBJ2-7; d_gene: NA; v_gene: TRBV4-1; abundance: NA; CDR3nt: TGCGCCAGCAGCCGAGACTCGGACCCGATATACGAGCAGTACTTC; CDR3aa: CASSRDSDPIYEQYF
j_gene: TRBJ2-7; d_gene: NA; v_gene: TRBV4-2; abundance: NA; CDR3nt: TGTGCCAGCAGCCAATCCAGCATCTACGAGCAGTACTTC; CDR3aa: CASSQSSIYEQYF
j_gene: TRBJ2-1; d_gene: TRBD1; v_gene: TRBV11-2; abundance: NA; CDR3nt: TGTGCCAGCAGCTTAGAGGAACTAGACAGGGGGCGAAATGAGCAGTTCTTC; CDR3aa: CASSLEELDRGRNEQFF
j_gene: TRBJ2-2; d_gene: TRBD2; v_gene: TRBV5-1; abundance: few; CDR3nt: TGCGCCAGCAGCTTAATACTAGCGGGCCATGACGGGGAGCTGTTTTTT; CDR3aa: CASSLILAGHDGELFF
j_gene: TRBJ1-5; d_gene: TRBD1; v_gene: TRBV4-1; abundance: NA; CDR3nt: TGCGCCAGCAGCCGAGGGACAGCCGGCAATCAGCCCCAGCATTTT; CDR3aa: CASSRGTAGNQPQHF
j_gene: TRBJ2-1; d_gene: TRBD1; v_gene: TRBV5-6; abundance: NA; CDR3nt: TGTGCCAGCAGCTTACAAACAGGGGGGTTTCTCTACAATGAGCAGTTCTTC; CDR3aa: CASSLQTGGFLYNEQFF
j_gene: TRBJ2-1; d_gene: TRBD1; v_gene: TRBV6-5; abundance: NA; CDR3nt: TGTGCCAGCAGTCGGGGACAGGGGGCGGGTGAGCAGTTCTTC; CDR3aa: CASSRGQGAGEQFF
j_gene: TRBJ2-7; d_gene: NA; v_gene: TRBV4-1; abundance: NA; CDR3nt: TGCGCCAGCAGCGCGATAGAGCAGGGTAAGCCCTACGAGCAGTACTTC; CDR3aa: CASSAIEQGKPYEQYF
j_gene: TRBJ2-7; d_gene: NA; v_gene: TRBV27; abundance: NA; CDR3nt: TGTGCCAGCAGTTTCGGGCCTCCCTACGAGCAGTACTTC; CDR3aa: CASSFGPPYEQYF
j_gene: TRBJ2-3; d_gene: TRBD2; v_gene: TRBV27; abundance: NA; CDR3nt: TGTGCCAGCAGTTCGCCCCTCCTAGCGGGAGACATAGATACGCAGTATTTT; CDR3aa: CASSSPLLAGDIDTQYF
j_gene: TRBJ1-4; d_gene: NA; v_gene: TRBV19; abundance: NA; CDR3nt: TGTGCCAGTAGGCCGTGGGGGGCTCGTGAAAAACTGTTTTTT; CDR3aa: CASRPWGAREKLFF
j_gene: TRBJ2-7; d_gene: TRBD2; v_gene: TRBV9; abundance: NA; CDR3nt: TGTGCCAGCAGCGTAGCCAGCGGGAGTTTTTACGAGCAGTACTTC; CDR3aa: CASSVASGSFYEQYF
j_gene: TRBJ2-5; d_gene: NA; v_gene: TRBV7-2; abundance: NA; CDR3nt: TGTGCCAGCAGCTTAGAGGGCAGGGGCCCCGGAGAGACCCAGTACTTC; CDR3aa: CASSLEGRGPGETQYF
j_gene: TRBJ1-1; d_gene: NA; v_gene: TRBV18; abundance: NA; CDR3nt: TGTGCCACCCTGAGCCACAGGGTAATGACTGAAGCTTTCTTT; CDR3aa: CATLSHRVMTEAFF
j_gene: TRBJ1-5; d_gene: NA; v_gene: TRBV4-1; abundance: NA; CDR3nt: TGCGCCAGCAGCCAAGTTCGGCTATGGGGCAAAGGGAGCAATCAGCCCCAGCATTTT; CDR3aa: CASSQVRLWGKGSNQPQHF
j_gene: TRBJ1-1; d_gene: NA; v_gene: TRBV6-5; abundance: once; CDR3nt: TGTGCCAGCAGTCAGGGAAAGAATTTGAACACTGAAGCTTTCTTT; CDR3aa: CASSQGKNLNTEAFF
j_gene: TRBJ1-5; d_gene: TRBD1; v_gene: TRBV5-6; abundance: few; CDR3nt: TGTGCCAGCAGCGAAATGCGGACAGGATTGAGTCAGCCCCAGCATTTT; CDR3aa: CASSEMRTGLSQPQHF
j_gene: TRBJ2-4; d_gene: TRBD2; v_gene: TRBV13; abundance: NA; CDR3nt: TGTGCCAGCAGCTTCGACATGGGGACTAGCGGATTAGCCAAAAACATTCAGTACTTC; CDR3aa: CASSFDMGTSGLAKNIQYF
j_gene: TRBJ1-2; d_gene: NA; v_gene: TRBV21-1; abundance: once; CDR3nt: TGTGCCAGCAGCAAAGAGGCTTTACAGGAGCCTTTTAACTATGGCTACACCTTC; CDR3aa: CASSKEALQEPFNYGYTF
j_gene: TRBJ2-1; d_gene: NA; v_gene: TRBV19; abundance: NA; CDR3nt: TGTGCCAGCCAACAGCACTTGGAACCACCCTACAATGAGCAGTTCTTC; CDR3aa: CASQQHLEPPYNEQFF
j_gene: TRBJ2-7; d_gene: NA; v_gene: TRBV27; abundance: NA; CDR3nt: TGTGCCAGCATTGGGGACACCTACGAGCAGTACTTC; CDR3aa: CASIGDTYEQYF
j_gene: TRBJ2-5; d_gene: TRBD1; v_gene: TRBV30; abundance: NA; CDR3nt: TGTGCCTGTGTCCAGGGGGCGAAATCCCCAAAAGAGACCCAGTACTTC; CDR3aa: CACVQGAKSPKETQYF
j_gene: TRBJ2-7; d_gene: TRBD2; v_gene: TRBV28; abundance: NA; CDR3nt: TGTGCCAGCAGGGAACTAGCGGGAGGGCAAAGCTCCTACGAGCAGTACTTC; CDR3aa: CASRELAGGQSSYEQYF
j_gene: TRBJ1-1; d_gene: NA; v_gene: TRBV4-2; abundance: NA; CDR3nt: TGTGCCAGCAGCCAGTGGGAAGGACCTGAAGCTTTCTTT; CDR3aa: CASSQWEGPEAFF
j_gene: TRBJ1-2; d_gene: NA; v_gene: TRBV6-6; abundance: NA; CDR3nt: TGTGCCAGCAGTTTGTTGACGACTAACTATGGCTACACCTTC; CDR3aa: CASSLLTTNYGYTF
j_gene: TRBJ1-1; d_gene: NA; v_gene: TRBV27; abundance: NA; CDR3nt: TGTGCCAGCAGTTTTTCCGGGAACACTGAAGCTTTCTTT; CDR3aa: CASSFSGNTEAFF
j_gene: TRBJ2-1; d_gene: TRBD1; v_gene: TRBV19; abundance: NA; CDR3nt: TGTGCCAGTAATGAAAGGTTAGGGACAGGGGGGATTTATGAGCAGTTCTTC; CDR3aa: CASNERLGTGGIYEQFF
j_gene: TRBJ1-1; d_gene: NA; v_gene: TRBV6-5; abundance: NA; CDR3nt: TGTGCCAGCAGCTACCACTGGTCCACTGAAGCTTTCTTT; CDR3aa: CASSYHWSTEAFF
j_gene: TRBJ1-5; d_gene: NA; v_gene: TRBV6-6; abundance: NA; CDR3nt: TGTGCCAGCAGTTACAGTTCATTCGAGTTAGACCAGCCCCAGCATTTT; CDR3aa: CASSYSSFELDQPQHF
j_gene: TRBJ2-5; d_gene: NA; v_gene: TRBV7-6; abundance: NA; CDR3nt: TGTGCCAGCAGCTTACCACAAGAGACCCAGTACTTC; CDR3aa: CASSLPQETQYF
j_gene: TRBJ2-1; d_gene: NA; v_gene: TRBV6-5; abundance: once; CDR3nt: TGTGCCAGCAGGACAAACAATGAGCAGTTCTTC; CDR3aa: CASRTNNEQFF